Sequencing of this T cell receptor (beta chain) was carried out in a study of regulatory T cells in long-lasting Graves disease. Study overall: Patients newly diagnosed with Graves' had been on antithyroid drugs for under 3 months. Overall study findings and caveats: Persistent disease favored TRBV28, TRBJ1-2 and TRBJ2-5.

Time point given: newly diagnosed GD, antithyroid drugs for less than 3 months. RNA extracted from PBMCs served as the sequencing template. CDR3 regions were amplified by Arm-PCR using iRepertoire HTBI primers to build TCR beta libraries. Via MiXCR, TCRdb re-called the multiplex PCR reads, giving one row per CDR3 protein. The table includes around 250,000 distinct CDR3 sequences, around a sixth detected once. V gave up 1 base and J gave up 3 bases, with 9 bases separating them. The CDR3 runs 14 residues. Per the germline V gene, CDR1 is MNHNS and CDR2 is SASEGT. Concerning this clonotype itself: Its target is not known.

These same data were also listed under a study on T cells in Graves' hyperthyroidism and ophthalmopathy. That source notes: Patients having uncontrolled infection, another autoimmune disease, pregnancy or lactation were not included. HTBI primers were used for first-round RT-PCR of the TCR CDR3.

The V gene is TRBV6-1, the J gene TRBJ1-1, with D possibly matching TRBD1 (5 bases). The sequencing used peripheral blood mononuclear cells (PBMCs), collected at new diagnosis, from a patient treated with antithyroid drugs. The TCR was taken from a woman younger than 45 with Graves disease. CDR3 sequence (DNA): TGTGCCAGCAGTGAAGTCGGGGCCGACACTGAAGCTTTCTTT. This translates into CASSEVGADTEAFF.